One sample yielded the 4 T cell receptor beta chains listed below, sequenced in a study of a mutant IDH1 vaccine in newly diagnosed glioma (dated by TCRdb to the early 2020s). The time point tag for this specimen amounts to: week 11, during vaccination. Each vaccine dose, consisting of 300 ug of a 20-mer mutant IDH1 peptide in Montanide, was administered subcutaneously with topical imiquimod. Antigens for these TCRs are unknown. Library preparation used the immunoSEQ multiplex PCR assay. As stored in TCRdb, this immuneACCESS dataset retains in-frame rearrangements with V and J assigned. A fraction of the clones does not appear; measured against another copy, unresolved V genes explain less than half of the discrepancy, and the remainder lacks a known reason. This sample is represented by 50,000 to 65,000 clones; approximately 84% of them were singletons. Approximately 9.5% of the sample is taken by the ten largest.

The source was PBMCs, collected from a glioma patient whose treatment included an IDH1 peptide vaccine. These receptor sequences come from a woman aged 50 to 60 with glioma.

The chain has TRBV29-1 and TRBJ1-1; 8 nucleotides line up with TRBD1. Germline V gene sequence: CDR1 SQVTM, CDR2 ANQGSEA. The CDR3 is 14 amino acids. V lost 6 bases to trimming and J lost 5 bases; unmatched junction nucleotides: 11. CDR3 DNA sequence: TGCAGCGTCACTTCGAGGACAGGGAAGACTGAAGCTTTCTTT. As protein: CSVTSRTGKTEAFF. Complete variable domain (other parts from reference TRBV29-1 and TRBJ1-1): SAVISQKPSRDICQRGTSLTIQCQVDSQVTMMFWYRQQPGQSLTLIATANQGSEATYESGFVIDKFPISRPNLTFSTLTVSNMSPEDSSIYLCSVTSRTGKTEAFFGQGTRLTVV.

This clone was counted a single time. This rearrangement joins TRBV9 to TRBJ2-3, with a weak D call TRBD1 (6 bases). Germline V gene data show CDR1 as SGDLS and CDR2 as YYNGEE. This CDR3 comprises 16 residues. V gave up 2 bases and J gave up 1 base, with 14 bases separating them. CDR3 in DNA: TGTGCCAGCAGCGTTAGGGCAGGGGATGGCACAGATACGCAGTATTTT. It translates to CASSVRAGDGTDTQYF.

The chain has TRBV29-1 and TRBJ2-1, with TRBD2 as a possible D gene (6 bases). The CDR3 loop spans 14 amino acids. The V and J ends lost 3 bases and 2 bases respectively, with 11 bases between them. In germline, CDR1 is SQVTM, CDR2 ANQGSEA. The CDR3 DNA reads TGCAGCGTTGATGCGGGAATGACCTACAATGAGCAGTTCTTC. This sequence encodes CSVDAGMTYNEQFF.

The gene calls are TRBV5-1 and TRBJ1-2; 11 nucleotides agree with TRBD1. Germline V gene data show CDR1 as SGHRS and CDR2 as YFSETQ. The CDR3 has 14 residues. V dropped 6 bases and J dropped 2; count of bases not matched to a gene: 3. The CDR3, as DNA: TGCGCCAGCACCGGGACAGGGGGGAACTATGGCTACACCTTC. It translates to CASTGTGGNYGYTF.